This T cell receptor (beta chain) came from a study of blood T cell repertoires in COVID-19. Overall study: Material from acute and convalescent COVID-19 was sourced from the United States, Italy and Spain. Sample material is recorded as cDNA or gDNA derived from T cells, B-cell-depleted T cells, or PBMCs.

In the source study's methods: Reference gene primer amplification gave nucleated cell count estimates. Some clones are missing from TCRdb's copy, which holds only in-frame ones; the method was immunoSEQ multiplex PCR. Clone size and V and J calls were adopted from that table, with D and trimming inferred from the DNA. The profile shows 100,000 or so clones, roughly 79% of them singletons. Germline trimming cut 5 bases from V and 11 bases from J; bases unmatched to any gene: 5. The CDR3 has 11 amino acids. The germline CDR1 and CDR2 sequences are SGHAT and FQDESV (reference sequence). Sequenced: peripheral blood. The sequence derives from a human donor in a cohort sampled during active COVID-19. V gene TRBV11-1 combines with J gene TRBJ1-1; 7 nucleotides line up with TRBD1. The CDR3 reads CASSLTGEAFF. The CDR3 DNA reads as TGTGCCAGCAGCCTAACAGGGGAGGCTTTCTTT.